This entry describes one T cell receptor beta chain. This entry belongs to a study of blood T cell repertoires in COVID-19. Sequencing was performed with immunoSEQ multiplex PCR; in TCRdb, only in-frame clones are kept and a portion is missing. This table has just under 90,000 clones, approximately 90% appearing once. This CDR3 region has 18 residues. The clonotype comes from a woman aged 80 or over with acute or convalescent COVID-19. This chain uses TRBV12-2 with TRBJ1-5; the table names TRBD1, a call not compared with the DNA. TRBV12-2 is assigned pseudogene status. The sample taken for sequencing was peripheral blood. The CDR3 DNA reads TGTGCAAGTCGCTTAGCCCTCTTAGTTAGGGGGCCCAATCAGCCCCAGCATTTT. Translated: CASRLALLVRGPNQPQHF.